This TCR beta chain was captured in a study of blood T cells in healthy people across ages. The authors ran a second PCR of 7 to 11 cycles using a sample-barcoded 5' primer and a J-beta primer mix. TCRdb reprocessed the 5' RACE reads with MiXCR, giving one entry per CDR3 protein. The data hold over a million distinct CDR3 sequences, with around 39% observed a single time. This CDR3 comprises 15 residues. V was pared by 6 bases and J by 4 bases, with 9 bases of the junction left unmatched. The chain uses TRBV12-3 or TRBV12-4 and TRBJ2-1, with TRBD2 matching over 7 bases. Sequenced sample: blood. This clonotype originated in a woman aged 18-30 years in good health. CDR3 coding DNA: TGTGCCAGCAGACTTGGGACTACATTTTACAATGAGCAGTTCTTC. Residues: CASRLGTTFYNEQFF.